This T cell receptor (beta chain) derives from a study of regulatory T cells in long-lasting Graves disease. Combining iRepertoire HTBI primers with Arm-PCR of CDR3 regions, the authors built TCR beta libraries. TCRdb processed the multiplex PCR reads anew with MiXCR; each CDR3 protein has one entry. The table includes around 500,000 distinct CDR3 sequences, around 13% detected once. Indicated time point: newly diagnosed GD, antithyroid drugs for less than 3 months. Following extraction of RNA from PBMCs, that RNA was used to make the TCR library. This clonotype was counted ten times or more. V lost 2 bases, J lost 4 bases, and 8 bases stayed unmatched. The CDR3 covers 16 residues. CDR1 is SGHVS and CDR2 is FQNEAQ in the germline V gene. This same sample was also part of a study on T cells in Graves' hyperthyroidism and ophthalmopathy.

The specimen was peripheral blood mononuclear cells (PBMCs), collected at new diagnosis, from a patient treated with antithyroid drugs. The chain uses TRBV7-8 and TRBJ2-7; 10 bases line up with TRBD2. The origin of this receptor is a woman in her twenties or thirties with Graves disease. CDR3 nucleotides: TGTGCCAGCAGCTTATCCCCTAGCGGGGGATCTTACGAGCAGTACTTC. It specifies CASSLSPSGGSYEQYF. Full variable domain (outside the CDR3, taken from reference TRBV7-8 and TRBJ2-7): GAGVSQSPRYKVAKRGQDVALRCDPISGHVSLFWYQQALGQGPEFLTYFQNEAQLDKSGLPSDRFFAERPEGSVSTLKIQRTQQEDSAVYLCASSLSPSGGSYEQYFGPGTRLTVT.